Following are 5 T cell receptor beta chains from one sample sequenced in a study of T cells in Graves' hyperthyroidism and ophthalmopathy. The TCR beta CDR3 regions underwent amplification using RNA transcripts as the source. First-round RT-PCR targeting the TCR CDR3 was performed with the HTBI primer set. TCRdb processed the multiplex PCR reads anew with MiXCR; each CDR3 protein has one entry. The table lists about 740,000 distinct CDR3 sequences, 13% to 15% of them singletons. Sequences were obtained from blood. These receptors were collected from a woman younger than 30 with Graves' hyperthyroidism.

This clonotype was counted at least ten times. Germline and junction disagree at one end, which may indicate a read error. The V call is TRBV3-1, the J call TRBJ2-5, with D hard to call. The germline CDR1 and CDR2 sequences are LGHDT and YNNKEL (reference sequence). The CDR3 has 14 residues. In nucleotides, the CDR3 is TGTGCCAGTAGCCAACGACGGAGCCAAGAGACCCAGTACTTC. It codes for CASSQRRSQETQYF.

This clonotype was recorded a few times. The rearrangement links TRBV3-1 to TRBJ1-2; a possible D gene is TRBD1 (5 bases). The ends were cut back, 7 bases at V and 1 base at J, with 19 bases in the middle. The CDR3 has 16 residues. The V gene's germline CDR1 is LGHDT and CDR2 YNNKEL (reference sequence). Here the CDR3 reads CASNRSSAGGNYGYTF. DNA for the CDR3: TGTGCCAGCAACCGAAGTAGTGCGGGGGGTAACTATGGCTACACCTTC.

This clonotype has at least ten counts. The CDR3 region is CASSYGTVTDTQYF. The DNA of the CDR3 is TGTGCCAGCAGCTACGGGACAGTCACAGATACGCAGTATTTT. The gene calls are TRBV7-9 and TRBJ2-3, with TRBD1 identical over 7 bases. The CDR3 totals 14 residues. With 4 bases clipped from V and 2 bases from J, the junction kept 3 bases outside the gene matches. CDR1 is SEHNR, CDR2 FQNEAQ, per germline (reference sequence). Combining the CDR3 with reference TRBV7-9 and TRBJ2-3 gives the whole variable domain DTGVSQNPRHKITKRGQNVTFRCDPISEHNRLYWYRQTLGQGPEFLTYFQNEAQLEKSRLLSDRFSAERPKGSFSTLEIQRTEQGDSAMYLCASSYGTVTDTQYFGPGTRLTVL.

This clonotype was detected a few times. The chain links TRBV20-1 to TRBJ1-2; D is possibly TRBD1 (5 bases). The CDR3 totals 14 residues. The germline V and J ends were trimmed by 0 bases and 6 bases, with 14 bases remaining between them. Germline V gene data show CDR1 as DFQATT and CDR2 as SNEGSKA (reference sequence). As DNA, the CDR3 is TGCAGTGCTAGAGATACTGGGGAGGGGCATGGCTACACCTTC. Encoded protein: CSARDTGEGHGYTF.

This clonotype was seen repeatedly, ten times or more. The V gene is TRBV5-4, the J gene TRBJ2-3, with 12 bases that match TRBD2. Trimming at V came to 1 base and at J to 0 bases, leaving 3 bases not matched to a gene. The CDR3 spans 17 residues. The germline V gene has CDR1 SGHNT and CDR2 YYREEE (reference sequence). As DNA, the CDR3 is TGTGCCAGCAGCTTGCCGGGGACTAGCGGGAGCACAGATACGCAGTATTTT. Protein product: CASSLPGTSGSTDTQYF.